One sample yielded the 18 T cell receptor beta chains listed below, sequenced in a study of patients and donors after allogeneic stem cell transplantation (dated by TCRdb to 2018 to 2020). The method was RT-PCR. The instrument was a NextSeq 550. Starting from the raw public reads, TCRdb applied fastp trimming at Q25, assembled clones with MiXCR and retained in-frame beta chains. Rows are combined by CDR3 protein, so each entry shows the most common genes and DNA. The sample table shows approximately 160,000 distinct CDR3 sequences, and around 30% are seen once. The ten largest clones capture about 3% of the sample. The sample taken for sequencing was blood, either unsorted or a sorted T cell fraction (not recorded which). Receptor source: a human donor who was either an allogeneic HSCT recipient or a stem cell or donor lymphocyte infusion donor (not recorded which). It is not recorded whose cells these are; they may come from a transplant donor.

This clonotype was seen a handful of times. This chain links TRBV5-1 with TRBJ2-1; D remains unclear. The CDR3 loop spans 15 amino acids. V gave up 2 bases and J gave up 0 bases, with 9 bases separating them. Germline CDR1 SGHRS, CDR2 YFSETQ. The CDR3 DNA follows: TGCGCCAGCAGCTTAGTAGAGAGCTCCTACAATGAGCAGTTCTTC. This codes for CASSLVESSYNEQFF.

V is TRBV7-3 and J is TRBJ1-6; D gene uncertain. V was pared by 5 bases and J by 7 bases, with 12 bases between. This CDR3 spans 14 amino acids. The germline gives CDR1 SGHTA, CDR2 FQGTGA. The CDR3 loop reads CASSPGPANSPLHF. The CDR3 DNA reads TGTGCCAGCAGCCCCGGACCGGCGAATTCACCCCTCCACTTT. Full variable domain (remainder filled in from reference TRBV7-3 and TRBJ1-6): GAGVSQTPSNKVTEKGKYVELRCDPISGHTALYWYRQSLGQGPEFLIYFQGTGAADDSGLPNDRFFAVRPEGSVSTLKIQRTERGDSAVYLCASSPGPANSPLHFGNGTRLTVT.

The V and J genes are TRBV4-3 and TRBJ2-1; no reliable D call. The CDR3 covers 15 residues. Looked up from germline, CDR1 is LGHNA and CDR2 is YSLEER. Trimming left V 1 base short and J 5 bases short, with 12 bases between. CDR3 in DNA: TGCGCCAGCAGCCAAGGGGCAGCGCCGAACAATGAGCAGTTCTTC. Translated, it gives CASSQGAAPNNEQFF.

This clonotype came up a few times. This sequence joins TRBV6-5 and TRBJ2-2; 8 nucleotides agree with TRBD1. The CDR3 consists of 15 residues. Germline V gene lookup returns CDR1 MNHEY and CDR2 SVGAGI. J lost 5 bases, V lost 5 bases, and 7 bases had no gene match. The CDR3 region has the DNA TGTGCCAGCAGTCAGCAGGGGGCAGGTACCGGGGAGCTGTTTTTT. It is translated as CASSQQGAGTGELFF.

This clonotype came up a few times. This rearrangement joins TRBV12-3 or TRBV12-4 to TRBJ1-2, with D possibly TRBD1 on 5 matching bases. V gave up 6 bases and J gave up 4 bases, with 15 bases separating them. The CDR3 runs to 14 residues. The CDR3 DNA follows: TGTGCCAGCAGCCCTTGGGGAAGGGGCTATGGCTACACCTTC. Translated, it gives CASSPWGRGYGYTF.

Relative to its sample, this clonotype is medium-sized. V and J are TRBV6-5 and TRBJ1-5; 7 bases align to TRBD1. CDR3 length: 17 residues. With V trimmed by 0 bases and J by 6 bases, 11 bases remained unmatched. CDR1 and CDR2 from the germline V gene are MNHEY and SVGAGI. CDR3 sequence: CASSYSFKGATTQPQHF. In nucleotides, the CDR3 is TGTGCCAGCAGTTACTCTTTTAAGGGGGCAACAACTCAGCCCCAGCATTTT.

This clonotype was recorded at least ten times. V usage is TRBV12-3 or TRBV12-4 and J usage is TRBJ1-1, with D possibly TRBD1 on 6 matching bases. The length of the CDR3 is 13 residues. Trimming took off 7 bases at V and 4 bases at J, with 13 bases between the two ends. The CDR3 loop reads CASNQGLVTEAFF. The CDR3 bases are TGTGCCAGCAACCAGGGGCTGGTCACTGAAGCTTTCTTT.

This clonotype was recorded only once. The chain couples TRBV20-1 to TRBJ2-2; tentative D call: TRBD2 (7 bases). This CDR3 is built from 15 residues. The germline V gene encodes CDR1 DFQATT and CDR2 SNEGSKA (reference sequence). Trimming took 0 bases from V and 6 from J, leaving 14 bases between them. CDR3 coding DNA: TGCAGTGCTAGAGATCGAAAGGGGGGGGCCGGGGAGCTGTTTTTT. Translated, it gives CSARDRKGGAGELFF.

This clonotype came up a few times. The chain is built from TRBV15 and TRBJ1-6, with TRBD1 identical over 8 bases. The CDR3 loop spans 17 amino acids. Germline values: CDR1 LNHNV, CDR2 YYDKDF (reference sequence). The trim removed 0 bases at V and 10 bases at J, leaving 11 bases unmatched. CDR3 amino acids: CATSRERPGGAGSPLHF. In DNA, the CDR3 is TGTGCCACCAGCAGAGAACGTCCAGGGGGCGCGGGGTCACCCCTCCACTTT.

This clonotype has ten or more counts. The V gene is TRBV6-6, the J gene TRBJ2-3, with D unclear. Per the germline V gene, CDR1 is MNHNY and CDR2 is SVGAGI (reference sequence). V was shortened by 0 bases and J by 2 bases, with 6 bases between the two germline ends. The CDR3 is 14 residues long. CDR3 bases: TGTGCCAGCAGTTACTCCTTAGTCACAGATACGCAGTATTTT. This sequence encodes CASSYSLVTDTQYF.

This clonotype was seen at least ten times. This rearrangement joins TRBV12-3 or TRBV12-4 to TRBJ1-5; D is unresolved. The V and J ends lost 4 bases and 0 bases respectively, with 7 bases between them. This CDR3 has 14 amino acids. The CDR3 coding sequence is TGTGCCAGCAGTTCTCAGATTAGCAATCAGCCCCAGCATTTT. This translates into CASSSQISNQPQHF.

This clonotype came up a few times. The V call is TRBV12-3 or TRBV12-4, the J call TRBJ2-3, with 10 bases that match TRBD1. The CDR3 is made up of 14 amino acids. J gave up 7 bases and V 1 base, and 2 bases lay outside the gene matches. Written as DNA, the CDR3 is TGTGCCAGCAGTTTAGGGGACAGGGGCTATACGCAGTATTTT. This codes for CASSLGDRGYTQYF.

The rearrangement links TRBV5-5 to TRBJ2-3, with TRBD2 identical over 13 bases. V gave up 0 bases and J gave up 5 bases; unmatched junction bases: 3. This CDR3 spans 16 amino acids. The germline V gene has CDR1 SGHKS and CDR2 YYEKEE (reference sequence). CDR3 region: CASSLARTSGRDTQYF. CDR3 nucleotides: TGTGCCAGCAGCTTGGCGAGGACTAGCGGGAGAGATACGCAGTATTTT.

J is TRBJ2-1 and V is TRBV3-1; 12 bases are a match to TRBD2. Losses at the gene ends were 1 base for V and 7 bases for J; bases not matched to a gene: 2. The germline V gene has CDR1 LGHDT and CDR2 YNNKEL (reference sequence). The CDR3 is made up of 15 amino acids. Here the CDR3 reads CASSQAGLAGNEQFF. Here the CDR3 DNA reads TGTGCCAGCAGCCAAGCCGGACTAGCGGGAAATGAGCAGTTCTTC.

This clonotype was counted many times. The J gene is TRBJ1-2, the V gene TRBV6-5, with TRBD1 matching 8 bases. In germline, CDR1 is MNHEY, CDR2 SVGAGI. This CDR3 has 15 residues. Germline trimming cut 0 bases from V and 5 bases from J; bases unmatched to any gene: 5. CDR3 DNA sequence: TGTGCCAGCAGTTACTCATGGACAGGGACTTATGGCTACACCTTC. It translates to CASSYSWTGTYGYTF.

This chain uses TRBV4-1 with TRBJ2-3; 7 bases agree with TRBD2. The CDR3 is 15 residues long. Germline CDR1 is MGHRA and CDR2 is YSYEKL. Trimming took 1 base from V and 4 from J; bases not matched to a gene: 5. DNA of the CDR3: TGCGCCAGCAGCCAAGGACGAGGGAGGGCAGATACGCAGTATTTT. As protein: CASSQGRGRADTQYF.

This chain joins TRBV28 and TRBJ1-5; perhaps TRBD1 as D (5 bases). The V end lost 5 bases, the J end lost 2 bases, and 13 bases lay between the germline ends. CDR1 is MDHEN, CDR2 SYDVKM, per germline. There are 15 residues in the CDR3. CDR3 sequence (DNA): TGTGCCAGCAGTCGGGACCGAACGGGCAATCAGCCCCAGCATTTT. Translated, it gives CASSRDRTGNQPQHF.

The chain uses TRBV20-1 and TRBJ2-1; tentative D call: TRBD2 (6 bases). CDR1 is DFQATT, CDR2 SNEGSKA, per germline (reference sequence). CDR3 length: 16 residues. V lost 0 bases and J lost 7, with 19 bases in between. CDR3 region: CSARDSEAGFGNEQFF. Written as DNA, the CDR3 is TGCAGTGCTAGAGATTCCGAAGCGGGTTTTGGGAATGAGCAGTTCTTC.